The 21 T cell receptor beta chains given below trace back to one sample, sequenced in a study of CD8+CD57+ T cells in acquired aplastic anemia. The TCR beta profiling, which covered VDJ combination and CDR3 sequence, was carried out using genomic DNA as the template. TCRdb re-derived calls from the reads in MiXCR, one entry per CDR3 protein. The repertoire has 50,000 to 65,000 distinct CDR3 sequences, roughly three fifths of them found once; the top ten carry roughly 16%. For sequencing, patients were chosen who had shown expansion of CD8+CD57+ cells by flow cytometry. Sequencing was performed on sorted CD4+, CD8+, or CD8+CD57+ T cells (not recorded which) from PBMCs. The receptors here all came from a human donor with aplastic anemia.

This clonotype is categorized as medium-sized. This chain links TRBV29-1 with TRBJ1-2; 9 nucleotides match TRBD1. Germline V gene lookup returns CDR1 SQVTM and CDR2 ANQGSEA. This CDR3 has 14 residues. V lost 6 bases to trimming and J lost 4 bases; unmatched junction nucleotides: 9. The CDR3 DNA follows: TGCAGCGTCTCCCGGGACAGGGACGCCTATGGCTACACCTTC. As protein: CSVSRDRDAYGYTF.

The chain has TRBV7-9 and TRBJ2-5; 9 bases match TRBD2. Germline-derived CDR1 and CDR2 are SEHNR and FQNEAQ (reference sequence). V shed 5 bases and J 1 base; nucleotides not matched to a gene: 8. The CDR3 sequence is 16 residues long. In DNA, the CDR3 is TGTGCCAGCAGCCGACTGACTAGCGGAACCCAAGAGACCCAGTACTTC. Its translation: CASSRLTSGTQETQYF.

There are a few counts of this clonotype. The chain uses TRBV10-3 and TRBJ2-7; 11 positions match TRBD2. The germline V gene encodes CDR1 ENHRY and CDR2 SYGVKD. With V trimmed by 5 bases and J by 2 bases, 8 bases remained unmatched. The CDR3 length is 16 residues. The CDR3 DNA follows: TGTGCCATCAGTTGGACTAGCGGGCCTCCCCCCTACGAGCAGTACTTC. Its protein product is CAISWTSGPPPYEQYF.

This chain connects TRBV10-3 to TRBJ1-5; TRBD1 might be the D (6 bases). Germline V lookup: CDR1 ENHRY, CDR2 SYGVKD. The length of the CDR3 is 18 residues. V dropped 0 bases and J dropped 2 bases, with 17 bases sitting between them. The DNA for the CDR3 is TGTGCCATCAGTGAGTCGATCGGGGGGCGGATCCGCAATCAGCCCCAGCATTTT. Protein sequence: CAISESIGGRIRNQPQHF.

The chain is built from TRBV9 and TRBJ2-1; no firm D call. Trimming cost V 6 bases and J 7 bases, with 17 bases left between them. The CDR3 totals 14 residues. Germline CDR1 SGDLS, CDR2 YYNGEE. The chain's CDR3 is CASNIEALGNEQFF. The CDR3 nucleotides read TGTGCCAGCAACATCGAAGCCCTGGGGAATGAGCAGTTCTTC.

CDR3 in DNA: TGTGCCAGCAGCCAAGCAGGACCTGAAGCTTTCTTT. It is translated as CASSQAGPEAFF. The chain is built from TRBV7-8 and TRBJ1-1, with D unresolved. Looked up from germline, CDR1 is SGHVS and CDR2 is FQNEAQ. V dropped 5 bases and J dropped 6 bases, with 10 bases sitting between them. This CDR3 has 12 amino acids.

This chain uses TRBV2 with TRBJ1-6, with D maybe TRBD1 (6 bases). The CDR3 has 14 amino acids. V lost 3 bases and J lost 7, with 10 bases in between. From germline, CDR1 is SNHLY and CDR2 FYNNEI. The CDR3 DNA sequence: TGTGCCAGCAGTGATACGGGGGGCAATTCACCCCTCCACTTT. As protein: CASSDTGGNSPLHF.

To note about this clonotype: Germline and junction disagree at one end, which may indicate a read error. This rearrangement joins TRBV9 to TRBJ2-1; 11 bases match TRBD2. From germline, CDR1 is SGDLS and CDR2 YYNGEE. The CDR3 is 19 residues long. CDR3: CASSGLGLAGGFSYSEQFF. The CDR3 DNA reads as TGTGCCAGCAGCGGGTTAGGGCTAGCGGGGGGTTTCTCCTACAGTGAGCAGTTCTTC.

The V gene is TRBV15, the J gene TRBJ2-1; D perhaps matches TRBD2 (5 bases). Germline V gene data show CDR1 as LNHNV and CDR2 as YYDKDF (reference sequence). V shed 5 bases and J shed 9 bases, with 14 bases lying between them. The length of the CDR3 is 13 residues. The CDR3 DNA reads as TGTGCCACCAGCCCACGGGGTTACGGTGAGCAGTTCTTC. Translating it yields CATSPRGYGEQFF.

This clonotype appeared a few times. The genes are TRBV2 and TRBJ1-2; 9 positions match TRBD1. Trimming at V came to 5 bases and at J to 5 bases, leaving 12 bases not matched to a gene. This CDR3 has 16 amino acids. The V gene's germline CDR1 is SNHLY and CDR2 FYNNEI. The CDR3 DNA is TGTGCCAGCAGTACCACGGACAGGGGACCCTTATATGGCTACACCTTC. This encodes CASSTTDRGPLYGYTF.

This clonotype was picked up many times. This CDR3 is CASSQDYGNTEAFF. CDR3 coding DNA: TGCGCCAGCAGCCAAGATTACGGGAACACTGAAGCTTTCTTT. This chain links TRBV4-3 with TRBJ1-1; D gene unclear. The CDR3 extends over 14 amino acids. The germline V and J ends were trimmed by 0 bases and 1 base, with 6 bases remaining between them. Germline values: CDR1 LGHNA, CDR2 YSLEER.

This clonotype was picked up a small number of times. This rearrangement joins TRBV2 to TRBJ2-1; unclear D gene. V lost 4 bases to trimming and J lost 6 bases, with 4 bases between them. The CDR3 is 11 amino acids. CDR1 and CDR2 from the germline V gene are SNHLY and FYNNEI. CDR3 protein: CASSGGNEQFF. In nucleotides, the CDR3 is TGTGCCAGCAGTGGGGGCAATGAGCAGTTCTTC.

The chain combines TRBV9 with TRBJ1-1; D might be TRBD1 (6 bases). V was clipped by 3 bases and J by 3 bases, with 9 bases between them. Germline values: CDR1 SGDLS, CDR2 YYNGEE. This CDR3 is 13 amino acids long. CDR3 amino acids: CASSAGDDTEAFF. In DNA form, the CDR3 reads TGTGCCAGCAGCGCAGGGGATGACACTGAAGCTTTCTTT. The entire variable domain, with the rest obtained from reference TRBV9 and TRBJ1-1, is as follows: DSGVTQTPKHLITATGQRVTLRCSPRSGDLSVYWYQQSLDQGLQFLIQYYNGEERAKGNILERFSAQQFPDLHSELNLSSLELGDSALYFCASSAGDDTEAFFGQGTRLTVV.

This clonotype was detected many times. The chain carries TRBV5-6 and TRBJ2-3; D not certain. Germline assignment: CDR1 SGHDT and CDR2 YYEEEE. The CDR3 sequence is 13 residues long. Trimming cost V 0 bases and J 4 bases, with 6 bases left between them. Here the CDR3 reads CASSLGYPDTQYF. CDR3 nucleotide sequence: TGTGCCAGCAGCTTGGGATATCCAGATACGCAGTATTTT.

As DNA, the CDR3 is TGCGCCAGCAGCTTCAGACAGGGGGCTGAGACCCAGTACTTC. This codes for CASSFRQGAETQYF. The J gene is TRBJ2-5, the V gene TRBV5-1; 10 positions match TRBD1. This CDR3 has 14 amino acids. The junction had 3 bases not matched to a gene; V was cut back by 2 bases and J by 5 bases. Germline V gives CDR1 SGHRS, CDR2 YFSETQ.

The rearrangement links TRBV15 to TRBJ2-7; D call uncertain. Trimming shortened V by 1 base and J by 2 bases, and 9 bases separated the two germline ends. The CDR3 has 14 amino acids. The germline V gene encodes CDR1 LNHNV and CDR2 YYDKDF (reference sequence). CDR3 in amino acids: CATSRGGDPYEQYF. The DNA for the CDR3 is TGTGCCACCAGCAGAGGTGGCGATCCCTACGAGCAGTACTTC.

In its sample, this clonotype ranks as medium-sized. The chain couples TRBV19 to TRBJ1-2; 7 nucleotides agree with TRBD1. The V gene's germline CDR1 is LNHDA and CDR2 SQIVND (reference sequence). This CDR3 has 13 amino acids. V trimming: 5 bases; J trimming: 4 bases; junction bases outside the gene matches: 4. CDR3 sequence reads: CASSAGTVYGYTF. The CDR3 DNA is TGTGCCAGTAGTGCCGGGACAGTCTATGGCTACACCTTC.

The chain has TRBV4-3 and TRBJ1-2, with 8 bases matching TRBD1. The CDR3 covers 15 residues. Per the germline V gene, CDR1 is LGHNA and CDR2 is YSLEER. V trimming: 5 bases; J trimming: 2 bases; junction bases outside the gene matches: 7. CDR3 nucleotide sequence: TGCGCCAGCAGCGAGTACAGGGGGATGAACTATGGCTACACCTTC. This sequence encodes CASSEYRGMNYGYTF.

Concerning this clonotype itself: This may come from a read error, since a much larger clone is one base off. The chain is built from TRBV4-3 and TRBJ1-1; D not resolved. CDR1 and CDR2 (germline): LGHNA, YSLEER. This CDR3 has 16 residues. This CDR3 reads CASGQDRQGSYTEAFF. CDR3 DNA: TGCGCCAGCGGCCAAGATCGGCAAGGGTCTTACACTGAAGCTTTCTTT.

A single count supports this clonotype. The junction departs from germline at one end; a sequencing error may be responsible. CDR3 residues: CASSPPLRGADSNEQSF. The DNA of the CDR3 is TGTGCCAGCTCACCACCTCTACGGGGGGCAGACTCTAATGAGCAGTCCTTC. This chain joins TRBV18 and TRBJ2-1; perhaps TRBD2 as D (7 bases). Germline CDR1 KGHSH, CDR2 LQKENI. The CDR3 has 17 amino acids.

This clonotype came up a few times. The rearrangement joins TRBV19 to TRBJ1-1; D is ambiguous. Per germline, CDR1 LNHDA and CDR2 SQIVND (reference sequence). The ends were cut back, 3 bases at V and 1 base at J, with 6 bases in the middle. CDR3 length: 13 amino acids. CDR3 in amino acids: CASSIRQNTEAFF. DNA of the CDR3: TGTGCCAGTAGTATCAGACAGAACACTGAAGCTTTCTTT.